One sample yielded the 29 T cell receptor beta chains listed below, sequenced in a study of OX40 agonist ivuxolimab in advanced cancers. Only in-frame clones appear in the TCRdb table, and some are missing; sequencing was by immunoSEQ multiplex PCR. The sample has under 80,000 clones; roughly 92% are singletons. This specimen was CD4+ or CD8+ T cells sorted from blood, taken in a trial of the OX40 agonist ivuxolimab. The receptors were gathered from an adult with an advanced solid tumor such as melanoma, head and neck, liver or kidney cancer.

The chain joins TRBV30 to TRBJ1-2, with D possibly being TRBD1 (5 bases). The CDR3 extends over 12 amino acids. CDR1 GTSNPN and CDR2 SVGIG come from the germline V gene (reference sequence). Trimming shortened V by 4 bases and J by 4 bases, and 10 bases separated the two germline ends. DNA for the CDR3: TGTGCCTGGATTCGACAGAGCTATGGCTACACCTTC. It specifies CAWIRQSYGYTF.

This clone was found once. The CDR3 DNA sequence: TGTGCCAGCAGCGTATTTGAGGGCCTGAACACCGGGGAGCTGTTTTTT. Translation: CASSVFEGLNTGELFF. This chain links TRBV9 with TRBJ2-2; D may be TRBD2 (5 bases). V gave up 1 base and J gave up 1 base, with 11 bases separating them. The CDR3 covers 16 residues. Per the germline V gene, CDR1 is SGDLS and CDR2 is YYNGEE.

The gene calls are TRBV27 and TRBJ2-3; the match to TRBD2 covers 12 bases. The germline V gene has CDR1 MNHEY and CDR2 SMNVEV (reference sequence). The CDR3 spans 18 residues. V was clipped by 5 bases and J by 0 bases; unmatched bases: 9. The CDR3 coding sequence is TGTGCCAGCAGTCCGAGACTAGCGGGGGAAGCTAGCACAGATACGCAGTATTTT. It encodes CASSPRLAGEASTDTQYF.

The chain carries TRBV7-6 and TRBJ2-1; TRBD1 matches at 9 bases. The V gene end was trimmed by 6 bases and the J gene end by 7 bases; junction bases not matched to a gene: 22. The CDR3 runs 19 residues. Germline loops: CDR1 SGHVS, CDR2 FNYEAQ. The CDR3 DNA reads TGTGCCAGCAGTTTAAAAACAGGGGGCCCGGGAGATTTGACGAATGAGCAGTTCTTC. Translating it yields CASSLKTGGPGDLTNEQFF.

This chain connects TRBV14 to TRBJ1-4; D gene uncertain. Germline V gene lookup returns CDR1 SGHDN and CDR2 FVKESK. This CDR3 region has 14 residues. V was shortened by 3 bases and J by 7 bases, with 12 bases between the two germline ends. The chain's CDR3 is CASSQDLGSEKLFF. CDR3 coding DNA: TGTGCCAGCAGCCAGGACCTGGGGAGTGAAAAACTGTTTTTT.

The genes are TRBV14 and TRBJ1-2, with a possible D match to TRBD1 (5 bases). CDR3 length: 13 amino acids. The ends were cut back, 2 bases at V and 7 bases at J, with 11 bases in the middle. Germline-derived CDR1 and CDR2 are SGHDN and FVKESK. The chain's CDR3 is CASSQRQIGGYTF. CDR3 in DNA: TGTGCCAGCAGCCAAAGACAGATAGGTGGCTACACCTTC.

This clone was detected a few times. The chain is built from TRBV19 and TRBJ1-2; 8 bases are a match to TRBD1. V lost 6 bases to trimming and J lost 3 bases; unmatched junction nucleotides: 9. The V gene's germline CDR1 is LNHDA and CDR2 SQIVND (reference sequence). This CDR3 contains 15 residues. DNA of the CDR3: TGTGCCAGTAGCCCCACAGGGGGTAAGGACTATGGCTACACCTTC. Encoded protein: CASSPTGGKDYGYTF.

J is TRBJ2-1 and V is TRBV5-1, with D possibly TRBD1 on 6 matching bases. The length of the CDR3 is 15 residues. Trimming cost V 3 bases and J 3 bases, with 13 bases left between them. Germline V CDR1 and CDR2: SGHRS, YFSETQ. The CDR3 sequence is CASSWGLDSYNEQFF. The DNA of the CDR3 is TGCGCCAGCAGCTGGGGGCTAGACAGCTACAATGAGCAGTTCTTC.

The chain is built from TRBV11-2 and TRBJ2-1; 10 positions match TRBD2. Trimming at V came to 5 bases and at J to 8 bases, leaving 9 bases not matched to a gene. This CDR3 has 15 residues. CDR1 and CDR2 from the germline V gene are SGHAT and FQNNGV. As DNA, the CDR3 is TGTGCCAGCAGCCAGGGGGCTAGCGGGAGCCATGAGCAGTTCTTC. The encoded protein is CASSQGASGSHEQFF.

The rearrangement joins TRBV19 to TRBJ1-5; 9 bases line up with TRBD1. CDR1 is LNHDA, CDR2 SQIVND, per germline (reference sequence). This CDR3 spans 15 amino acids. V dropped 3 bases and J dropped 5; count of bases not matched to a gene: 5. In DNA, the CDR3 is TGTGCCAGTAGTATCTGGGACAGGGAGGATCAGCCCCAGCATTTT. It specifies CASSIWDREDQPQHF.

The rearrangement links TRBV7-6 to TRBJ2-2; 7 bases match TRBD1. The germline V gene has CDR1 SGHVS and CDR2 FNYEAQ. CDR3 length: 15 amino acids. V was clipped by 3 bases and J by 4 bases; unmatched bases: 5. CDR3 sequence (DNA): TGTGCCAGCAGCTTCCTCCGGGACAGCACCGGGGAGCTGTTTTTT. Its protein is CASSFLRDSTGELFF.

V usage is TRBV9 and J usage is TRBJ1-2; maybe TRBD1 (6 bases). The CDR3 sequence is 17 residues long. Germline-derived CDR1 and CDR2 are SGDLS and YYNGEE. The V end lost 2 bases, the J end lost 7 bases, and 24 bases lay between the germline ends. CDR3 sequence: CASSVAVIQGPTIGYTF. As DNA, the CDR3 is TGTGCCAGCAGCGTCGCCGTGATACAGGGACCAACTATTGGCTACACCTTC.

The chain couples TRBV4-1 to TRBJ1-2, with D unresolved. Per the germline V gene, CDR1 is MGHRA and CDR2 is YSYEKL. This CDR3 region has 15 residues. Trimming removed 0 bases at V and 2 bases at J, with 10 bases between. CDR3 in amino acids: CASSQDKESNYGYTF. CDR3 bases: TGCGCCAGCAGCCAAGATAAGGAATCGAACTATGGCTACACCTTC.

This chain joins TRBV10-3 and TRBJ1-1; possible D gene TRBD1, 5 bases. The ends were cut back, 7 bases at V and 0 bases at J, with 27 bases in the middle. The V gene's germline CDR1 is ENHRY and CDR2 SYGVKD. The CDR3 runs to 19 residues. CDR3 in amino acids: CAITGPWDRRALMNTEAFF. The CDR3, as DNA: TGTGCCATCACCGGACCCTGGGACCGCAGAGCTCTCATGAACACTGAAGCTTTCTTT.

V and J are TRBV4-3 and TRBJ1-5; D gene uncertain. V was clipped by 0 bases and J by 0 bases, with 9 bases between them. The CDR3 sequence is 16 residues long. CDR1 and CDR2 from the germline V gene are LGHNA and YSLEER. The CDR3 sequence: CASSQDWEGSNQPQHF. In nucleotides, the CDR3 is TGCGCCAGCAGCCAAGATTGGGAGGGTAGCAATCAGCCCCAGCATTTT.

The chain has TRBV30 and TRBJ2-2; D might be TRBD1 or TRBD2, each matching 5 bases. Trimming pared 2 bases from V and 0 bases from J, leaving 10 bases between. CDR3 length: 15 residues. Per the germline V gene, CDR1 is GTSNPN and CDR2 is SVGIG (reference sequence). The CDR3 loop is CAWSPGATNTGELFF. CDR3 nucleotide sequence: TGTGCCTGGAGTCCCGGGGCGACGAACACCGGGGAGCTGTTTTTT.

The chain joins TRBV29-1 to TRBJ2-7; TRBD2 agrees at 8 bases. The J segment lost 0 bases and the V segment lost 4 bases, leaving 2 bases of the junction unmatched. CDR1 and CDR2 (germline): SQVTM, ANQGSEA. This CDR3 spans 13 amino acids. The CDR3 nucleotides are TGCAGCGTTGGTAGCGGGGACTCCTACGAGCAGTACTTC. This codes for CSVGSGDSYEQYF.

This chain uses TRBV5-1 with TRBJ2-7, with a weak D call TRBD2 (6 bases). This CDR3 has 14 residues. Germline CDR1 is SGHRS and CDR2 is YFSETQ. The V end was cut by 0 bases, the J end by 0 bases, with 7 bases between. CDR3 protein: CASSLGRDSYEQYF. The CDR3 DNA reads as TGCGCCAGCAGCTTGGGGCGGGACTCCTACGAGCAGTACTTC.

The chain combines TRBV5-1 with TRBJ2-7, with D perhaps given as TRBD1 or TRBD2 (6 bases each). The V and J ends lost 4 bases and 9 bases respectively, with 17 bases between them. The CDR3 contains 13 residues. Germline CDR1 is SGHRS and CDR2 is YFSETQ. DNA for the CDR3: TGCGCCAGCAGCCCTGACCTACGGGGGCCGCAGTACTTC. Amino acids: CASSPDLRGPQYF.

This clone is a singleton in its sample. DNA of the CDR3: TGTGCCTGGAGCCTAGGCGGTAACTATGGCTACACCTTC. Encoded protein: CAWSLGGNYGYTF. J is TRBJ1-2 and V is TRBV30; no firm D call. V shed 3 bases and J shed 1 base, with 9 bases lying between them. The germline gives CDR1 GTSNPN, CDR2 SVGIG (reference sequence). This CDR3 contains 13 residues. The complete variable domain, with remaining parts taken from reference TRBV30 and TRBJ1-2, reads SQTIHQWPATLVQPVGSPLSLECTVEGTSNPNLYWYRQAAGRGLQLLFYSVGIGQISSEVPQNLSASRPQDRQFILSSKKLLLSDSGFYLCAWSLGGNYGYTFGSGTRLTVV.

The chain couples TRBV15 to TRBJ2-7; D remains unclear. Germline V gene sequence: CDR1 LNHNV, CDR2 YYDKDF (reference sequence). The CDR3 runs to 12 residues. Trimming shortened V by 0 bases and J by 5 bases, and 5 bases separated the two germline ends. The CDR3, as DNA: TGTGCCACCAGCAGAGATCTACACGAGCAGTACTTC. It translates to CATSRDLHEQYF.

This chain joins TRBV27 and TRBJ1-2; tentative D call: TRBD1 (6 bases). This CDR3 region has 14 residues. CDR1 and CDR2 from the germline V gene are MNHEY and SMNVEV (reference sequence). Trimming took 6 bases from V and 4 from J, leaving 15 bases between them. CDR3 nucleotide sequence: TGTGCCAGCAGCCGGGACACTGCGGCCTATGGCTACACCTTC. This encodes CASSRDTAAYGYTF.

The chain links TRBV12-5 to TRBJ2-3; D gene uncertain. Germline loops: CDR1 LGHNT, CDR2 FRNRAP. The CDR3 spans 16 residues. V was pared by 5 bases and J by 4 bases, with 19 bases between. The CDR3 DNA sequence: TGTGCTAGTGGTACCCTAGGGCTAGAGGTCCCAGATACGCAGTATTTT. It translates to CASGTLGLEVPDTQYF.

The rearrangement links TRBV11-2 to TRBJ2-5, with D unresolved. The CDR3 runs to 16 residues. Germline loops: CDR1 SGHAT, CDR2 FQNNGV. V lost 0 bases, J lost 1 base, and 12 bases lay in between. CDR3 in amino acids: CASSLEGVGRQETQYF. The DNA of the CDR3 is TGTGCCAGCAGCTTAGAAGGTGTGGGCCGCCAAGAGACCCAGTACTTC.

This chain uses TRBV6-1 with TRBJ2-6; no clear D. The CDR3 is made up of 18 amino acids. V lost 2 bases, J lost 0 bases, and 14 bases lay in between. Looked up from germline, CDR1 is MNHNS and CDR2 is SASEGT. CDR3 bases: TGTGCCAGCAGTGAAAATACCTGGTCCAGCTCTGGGGCCAACGTCCTGACTTTC. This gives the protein CASSENTWSSSGANVLTF.

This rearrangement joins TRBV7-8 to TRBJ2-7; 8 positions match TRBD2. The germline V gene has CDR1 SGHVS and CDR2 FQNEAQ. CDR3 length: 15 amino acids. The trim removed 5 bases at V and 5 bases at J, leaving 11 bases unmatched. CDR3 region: CASSPYTGGRDEQYF. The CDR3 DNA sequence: TGTGCCAGCAGCCCTTACACGGGGGGGCGGGACGAGCAGTACTTC. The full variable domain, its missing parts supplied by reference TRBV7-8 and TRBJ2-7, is GAGVSQSPRYKVAKRGQDVALRCDPISGHVSLFWYQQALGQGPEFLTYFQNEAQLDKSGLPSDRFFAERPEGSVSTLKIQRTQQEDSAVYLCASSPYTGGRDEQYFGPGTRLTVT.

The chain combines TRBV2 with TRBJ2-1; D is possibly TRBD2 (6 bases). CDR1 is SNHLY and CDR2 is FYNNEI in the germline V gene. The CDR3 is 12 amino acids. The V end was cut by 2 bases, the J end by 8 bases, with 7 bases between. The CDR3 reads CASSEWGDEQFF. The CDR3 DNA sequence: TGTGCCAGCAGTGAATGGGGGGATGAGCAGTTCTTC.

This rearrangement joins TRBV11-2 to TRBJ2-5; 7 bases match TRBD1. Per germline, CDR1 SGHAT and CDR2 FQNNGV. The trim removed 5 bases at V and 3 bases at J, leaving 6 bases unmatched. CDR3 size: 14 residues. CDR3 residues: CASSPGQFKETQYF. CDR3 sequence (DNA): TGTGCCAGCAGCCCGGGACAGTTCAAAGAGACCCAGTACTTC.

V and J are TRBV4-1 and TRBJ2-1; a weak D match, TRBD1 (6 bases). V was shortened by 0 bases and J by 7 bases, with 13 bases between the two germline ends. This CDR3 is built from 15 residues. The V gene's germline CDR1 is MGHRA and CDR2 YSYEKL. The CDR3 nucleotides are TGCGCCAGCAGCCAAGATCCCACCAGGGGTAATGAGCAGTTCTTC. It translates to CASSQDPTRGNEQFF.